These 2 T cell receptor beta chains were sequenced from one sample in a study of T cell responses to AZD1222 COVID-19 vaccine. Produced via immunoSEQ multiplex PCR; TCRdb's table is partial and in-frame only. The sample consists of under 120,000 clones, around 96% of them appearing once. The input for sequencing was peripheral blood, taken on day 0 of AZD1222 vaccination. These receptors all stem from an adult in good health.

The gene calls are TRBV14 and TRBJ2-5, with 13 bases that match TRBD2. The CDR3 sequence is 19 residues long. CDR1 and CDR2 from the germline V gene are SGHDN and FVKESK. V shed 4 bases and J 1 base; nucleotides not matched to a gene: 12. The CDR3 loop is CASSPPSLLAGGPQETQYF. Written as DNA, the CDR3 is TGTGCCAGCAGCCCCCCCTCTCTACTAGCGGGAGGGCCCCAAGAGACCCAGTACTTC.

V gene TRBV19 combines with J gene TRBJ2-1; no clear D. The CDR3 length is 14 residues. V lost 1 base and J lost 1, with 5 bases in between. Germline V gives CDR1 LNHDA, CDR2 SQIVND (reference sequence). The chain's CDR3 is CASSIGGSYNEQFF. In DNA form, the CDR3 reads TGTGCCAGTAGTATAGGGGGATCCTACAATGAGCAGTTCTTC.